This entry lists 19 T cell receptor beta chains sequenced from one sample in a study of T-cell memory formation after mild COVID-19. MiXCR was run by TCRdb on the 5' RACE reads, yielding one entry per CDR3 protein. Of 250,000 to 400,000 distinct CDR3 sequences in the sample, approximately 14% are singletons; the top ten hold roughly 23%. Sequenced material: PBMCs or a T cell subset sorted from them (not recorded which). The source is a man younger than 35 who had mild COVID-19 (a few samples of this study predate the infection). Cell type and time point are not known.

V usage is TRBV7-9 and J usage is TRBJ2-5; weak D call: TRBD1 (5 bases). V was shortened by 5 bases and J by 4 bases, with 14 bases between the two germline ends. Germline assignment: CDR1 SEHNR and CDR2 FQNEAQ (reference sequence). CDR3 length: 14 amino acids. The CDR3 sequence: CASSPRQQGETQYF. The CDR3 bases are TGTGCCAGCAGCCCCCGGCAGCAGGGAGAGACCCAGTACTTC.

The gene calls are TRBV6-1 and TRBJ2-1, with 8 bases aligning to TRBD1. This CDR3 contains 14 residues. CDR1 is MNHNS and CDR2 is SASEGT in the germline V gene. The V and J ends lost 6 bases and 9 bases, in that order; junction bases with no gene match: 10. CDR3 residues: CASRMDRVKTEQFF. CDR3 nucleotide sequence: TGTGCCAGCAGGATGGACAGGGTCAAGACTGAGCAGTTCTTC.

This clonotype was observed many times. The V call is TRBV5-1, the J call TRBJ1-1, with a weak D call TRBD1 (6 bases). Trimming cost V 0 bases and J 0 bases, with 9 bases left between them. In germline, CDR1 is SGHRS, CDR2 YFSETQ. The CDR3 runs 15 residues. For the CDR3, the DNA is TGCGCCAGCAGCTTGGGGGCAGGGGTGAACACTGAAGCTTTCTTT. Residues: CASSLGAGVNTEAFF.

This clonotype was counted a few times. The V gene is TRBV12-3 or TRBV12-4, the J gene TRBJ2-7; D unclear. V was pared by 6 bases and J by 3 bases, with 15 bases between. CDR3 size: 14 residues. Here the CDR3 DNA reads TGTGCCAGCAGCCCGTCGCGGCCCGGCTACGAGCAGTACTTC. Amino acids: CASSPSRPGYEQYF.

This clonotype was observed at least ten times. The gene calls are TRBV6-5 and TRBJ1-6; D might be TRBD1 (5 bases). The CDR3 totals 14 residues. Deletions cut 6 bases from V and 5 bases from J, with 11 bases between. CDR1 MNHEY and CDR2 SVGAGI come from the germline V gene. The CDR3 region has the DNA TGTGCCAGCAGACCGGGACGGGATAATTCACCCCTCCACTTT. Amino acid sequence: CASRPGRDNSPLHF.

V gene TRBV4-1 combines with J gene TRBJ1-5; D is ambiguous. V gave up 0 bases and J gave up 6 bases, with 15 bases separating them. The CDR3 is 16 amino acids. Germline CDR1 is MGHRA and CDR2 is YSYEKL. DNA for the CDR3: TGCGCCAGCAGCCAAGAAGTAGGATGGTCCTTTCAGCCCCAGCATTTT. This codes for CASSQEVGWSFQPQHF.

This clonotype was detected a few times. The rearrangement joins TRBV7-2 to TRBJ2-1, with 10 nucleotides matching TRBD2. Germline loops: CDR1 SGHTA, CDR2 FQGNSA. The CDR3 length is 18 residues. V was clipped by 2 bases and J by 5 bases; unmatched bases: 12. CDR3 bases: TGTGCCAGCAGCTTACGCCTTAGTGGGACTAGCGACGACAATGAGCAGTTCTTC. It yields the protein CASSLRLSGTSDDNEQFF. Full variable domain (missing parts from reference TRBV7-2 and TRBJ2-1): GAGVSQSPSNKVTEKGKDVELRCDPISGHTALYWYRQSLGQGLEFLIYFQGNSAPDKSGLPSDRFSAERTGGSVSTLTIQRTQQEDSAVYLCASSLRLSGTSDDNEQFFGPGTRLTVL.

In its sample, this clonotype was seen a few times. The chain uses TRBV5-1 and TRBJ1-3; no definite D call. Trimming took 0 bases from V and 4 from J, leaving 5 bases between them. This CDR3 is 13 amino acids long. Per the germline V gene, CDR1 is SGHRS and CDR2 is YFSETQ. The CDR3 reads CASSLVPGNTIYF. The DNA for the CDR3 is TGCGCCAGCAGCTTGGTGCCGGGAAACACCATATATTTT.

V gene TRBV27 combines with J gene TRBJ1-5, with D unclear. Trimming cost V 6 bases and J 2 bases, with 11 bases left between them. CDR1 and CDR2 (germline): MNHEY, SMNVEV (reference sequence). The CDR3 consists of 14 residues. The CDR3 reads CASSRGTGNQPQHF. The CDR3 DNA is TGTGCCAGCAGCCGGGGAACGGGCAATCAGCCCCAGCATTTT.

This clonotype was detected a few times. This rearrangement joins TRBV4-3 to TRBJ1-3; D is uncertain. This CDR3 is 16 amino acids long. Trimming removed 1 base at V and 2 bases at J, with 12 bases between. CDR1 is LGHNA, CDR2 YSLEER, per germline. The CDR3 spells CASSQVGVSAGNTIYF. The CDR3 bases are TGCGCCAGCAGCCAAGTCGGGGTTTCGGCTGGAAACACCATATATTTT.

There are a few counts of this clonotype. DNA for the CDR3: TGTGCCAGCAGTTTAATATCCGCCGCTGGAAACACCATATATTTT. Translated: CASSLISAAGNTIYF. The chain links TRBV28 to TRBJ1-3; D is unresolved. The V and J ends lost 2 bases and 2 bases respectively, with 10 bases between them. The CDR3 length is 15 residues. Germline-derived CDR1 and CDR2 are MDHEN and SYDVKM.

This sequence joins TRBV28 and TRBJ1-4, with 7 bases lining up with TRBD1. CDR3 length: 14 amino acids. The V gene end was trimmed by 7 bases and the J gene end by 6 bases; junction bases not matched to a gene: 8. CDR1 is MDHEN and CDR2 is SYDVKM in the germline V gene. CDR3 DNA sequence: TGTGCCAGCATCCAGGGGGGGAATTATGAAAAACTGTTTTTT. As protein: CASIQGGNYEKLFF. The full variable domain, in which reference TRBV28 and TRBJ1-4 provide the parts outside the CDR3, is DVKVTQSSRYLVKRTGEKVFLECVQDMDHENMFWYRQDPGLGLRLIYFSYDVKMKEKGDIPEGYSVSREKKERFSLILESASTNQTSMYLCASIQGGNYEKLFFGSGTQLSVL.

This clonotype was found a few times. The rearrangement links TRBV6-2 or TRBV6-3 to TRBJ2-1; TRBD2 matches 9 bases. This CDR3 region has 15 residues. The V gene's germline CDR1 is MNHEY and CDR2 SVGEGT. The junction had 7 bases not matched to a gene; V was cut back by 7 bases and J by 3 bases. CDR3 amino acids: CASINSGGRYNEQFF. The CDR3 bases are TGTGCCAGCATTAATAGCGGGGGACGCTACAATGAGCAGTTCTTC.

The rearrangement joins TRBV28 to TRBJ1-5, with TRBD1 matching over 11 bases. From germline, CDR1 is MDHEN and CDR2 SYDVKM. V lost 8 bases and J lost 7; bases outside the gene matches: 10. CDR3 length: 15 residues. The CDR3 DNA follows: TGTGCCAGCGGCGGACAGGGGGCGGGTTTCCAGCCCCAGCATTTT. Amino acids: CASGGQGAGFQPQHF. The variable domain in full, completed from reference TRBV28 and TRBJ1-5, reads DVKVTQSSRYLVKRTGEKVFLECVQDMDHENMFWYRQDPGLGLRLIYFSYDVKMKEKGDIPEGYSVSREKKERFSLILESASTNQTSMYLCASGGQGAGFQPQHFGDGTRLSIL.

The J gene is TRBJ2-3, the V gene TRBV30, with D possibly being TRBD1 or TRBD2 (5 bases each). Trimming removed 1 base at V and 0 bases at J, with 17 bases between. Germline-derived CDR1 and CDR2 are GTSNPN and SVGIG (reference sequence). The CDR3 has 17 residues. The DNA for the CDR3 is TGTGCCTGGAGTGGACGCCGGGCAGGGACGAGCACAGATACGCAGTATTTT. It encodes CAWSGRRAGTSTDTQYF.

This rearrangement joins TRBV9 to TRBJ1-2; D is unresolved. The CDR3 has 14 residues. Trimming took off 4 bases at V and 7 bases at J, with 17 bases between the two ends. Germline V gives CDR1 SGDLS, CDR2 YYNGEE. This CDR3 is CASSSHQTWTGYTF. The CDR3 DNA is TGTGCCAGCAGCAGTCACCAGACATGGACTGGCTACACCTTC.

This clonotype has a count of ten or more. The chain carries TRBV6-5 and TRBJ1-2; no clear D. Trimming removed 2 bases at V and 7 bases at J, with 17 bases between. The germline gives CDR1 MNHEY, CDR2 SVGAGI. CDR3 length: 15 amino acids. CDR3 bases: TGTGCCAGCAGTTACGGTATCAGGACGCCCTCTGGCTACACCTTC. Translated, it gives CASSYGIRTPSGYTF.

This rearrangement joins TRBV27 to TRBJ2-1, with TRBD2 matching 10 bases. Germline V gives CDR1 MNHEY, CDR2 SMNVEV (reference sequence). This CDR3 has 14 residues. V lost 8 bases to trimming and J lost 3 bases; unmatched junction nucleotides: 4. The CDR3 DNA follows: TGTGCCAGCTCCGGGACTAGCGTCTACAATGAGCAGTTCTTC. Its protein is CASSGTSVYNEQFF.

The chain employs TRBV4-2 and TRBJ2-3, with D perhaps matching TRBD2 (5 bases). The CDR3 has 15 residues. The V gene lost 0 bases and the J gene lost 4 bases, with 11 bases spanning the gap. Germline V lookup: CDR1 LGHNA, CDR2 YNFKEQ. The CDR3 is CASSQDFGEADTQYF. The CDR3 coding sequence is TGTGCCAGCAGCCAAGATTTCGGGGAAGCAGATACGCAGTATTTT.